What follows are 17 T cell receptor beta chains derived from one specimen sequenced in a study of shared clonotypes between healthy human individuals. Using immunoSEQ multiplex PCR, the repertoire was profiled, and TCRdb retains in-frame clones only, with some absent. This table has 2 million to 2.5 million clones, nearly 97% appearing once. The sequencing input was naive CD4+ T cells sorted from blood. Indicated subset: CD45RA+ positively selected. These receptors were taken from a man aged 18 to 29 in good health.

This clone was found once. The V and J genes are TRBV5-6 and TRBJ2-6; TRBD2 matches at 15 bases. J gave up 4 bases and V 4 bases, and 6 bases lay outside the gene matches. This CDR3 region has 18 residues. In germline, CDR1 is SGHDT, CDR2 YYEEEE. The CDR3 DNA reads as TGTGCCAGCAGCCGCGGACTAGCGGGAGGGTTCGGGGCCAACGTCCTGACTTTC. This codes for CASSRGLAGGFGANVLTF.

Worth noting for this clone: Other DNA sequences within the sample encode an identical CDR3. The chain recombines TRBV5-1 with TRBJ2-3; D remains ambiguous. The CDR3 spans 13 residues. Trimming took off 2 bases at V and 3 bases at J, with 7 bases between the two ends. CDR1 is SGHRS and CDR2 is YFSETQ in the germline V gene. The CDR3 is CASSLGLTDTQYF. CDR3 bases: TGCGCCAGCAGCTTAGGCTTAACAGATACGCAGTATTTT.

The chain links TRBV19 to TRBJ1-4; TRBD1 matches at 9 bases. The germline V gene encodes CDR1 LNHDA and CDR2 SQIVND (reference sequence). The V gene end was trimmed by 3 bases and the J gene end by 10 bases; junction bases not matched to a gene: 9. The CDR3 totals 15 residues. The CDR3 reads CASSILPGQGIKLFF. The CDR3 nucleotides read TGTGCCAGTAGTATCCTTCCGGGACAGGGTATAAAACTGTTTTTT.

The chain couples TRBV10-3 to TRBJ1-4, with 7 bases matching TRBD1. V shed 4 bases, J shed 8 bases, and the junction held 4 bases outside the gene matches. The CDR3 runs 13 residues. Germline CDR1 and CDR2: ENHRY and SYGVKD. The CDR3 region is CAISAAGGEKLFF. CDR3 in DNA: TGTGCCATCAGTGCGGCAGGGGGGGAAAAACTGTTTTTT.

The chain joins TRBV11-2 to TRBJ2-6; D might be TRBD1 or TRBD2, each matching 5 bases. The CDR3 totals 17 residues. The V gene lost 4 bases and the J gene lost 0 bases, with 13 bases spanning the gap. The germline gives CDR1 SGHAT, CDR2 FQNNGV. The CDR3 DNA follows: TGTGCCAGCAGCTCAACGGGACGGCGCTCTGGGGCCAACGTCCTGACTTTC. Translated: CASSSTGRRSGANVLTF.

The rearrangement uses TRBV2 and TRBJ2-1, with TRBD1 matching over 8 bases. CDR1 and CDR2 (germline): SNHLY, FYNNEI. There are 14 residues in the CDR3. J was trimmed by 4 bases and V by 7 bases; bases with no gene match: 6. The CDR3 nucleotides read TGTGCCAGCAAGGGGACAGGTTCTTACAATGAGCAGTTCTTC. This gives the protein CASKGTGSYNEQFF.

Notes on this clone: Other DNA sequences from this sample encode an identical CDR3 as well. The rearrangement uses TRBV2 and TRBJ2-7; D is unclear. V lost 6 bases to trimming and J lost 3 bases, with 6 bases between them. The CDR3 consists of 11 residues. Germline V gene data show CDR1 as SNHLY and CDR2 as FYNNEI. CDR3 residues: CASRRGYEQYF. The CDR3 DNA reads TGTGCCAGCAGGAGAGGCTACGAGCAGTACTTC.

V and J are TRBV2 and TRBJ2-2, with TRBD1 matching 11 bases. The germline V gene has CDR1 SNHLY and CDR2 FYNNEI. The CDR3 is made up of 15 amino acids. V was pared by 4 bases and J by 7 bases, with 5 bases of the junction left unmatched. The DNA of the CDR3 is TGTGCCAGCAGTGGTGGACAGGGGGCTATCGGGGAGCTGTTTTTT. Translated: CASSGGQGAIGELFF. Supplemented by reference TRBV2 and TRBJ2-2, the full variable domain reads EPEVTQTPSHQVTQMGQEVILRCVPISNHLYFYWYRQILGQKVEFLVSFYNNEISEKSEIFDDQFSVERPDGSNFTLKIRSTKLEDSAMYFCASSGGQGAIGELFFGEGSRLTVL.

The sample holds one count of this clone. V and J are TRBV2 and TRBJ2-7, with D unresolved. Germline assignment: CDR1 SNHLY and CDR2 FYNNEI. CDR3 length equals 13 residues. V lost 4 bases to trimming and J lost 6 bases, with 13 bases between them. CDR3 nucleotides: TGTGCCAGCAGTGCTGACCTAACTGGCGAGCAGTACTTC. Amino acid sequence: CASSADLTGEQYF. Full variable domain (missing parts from reference TRBV2 and TRBJ2-7): EPEVTQTPSHQVTQMGQEVILRCVPISNHLYFYWYRQILGQKVEFLVSFYNNEISEKSEIFDDQFSVERPDGSNFTLKIRSTKLEDSAMYFCASSADLTGEQYFGPGTRLTVT.

This sequence joins TRBV5-1 and TRBJ2-1; D remains unclear. The CDR3 sequence is 15 residues long. The germline V gene encodes CDR1 SGHRS and CDR2 YFSETQ. V was clipped by 4 bases and J by 3 bases, with 14 bases between them. The CDR3 here is CASSPSIADYNEQFF. CDR3 bases: TGCGCCAGCAGCCCTAGTATCGCGGACTACAATGAGCAGTTCTTC.

This clone was seen only once. The chain is built from TRBV7-9 and TRBJ2-7; 7 nucleotides match TRBD1. Trimming removed 1 base from V and 7 bases from J; junction bases left unmatched: 4. Germline assignment: CDR1 SEHNR and CDR2 FQNEAQ (reference sequence). The CDR3 is made up of 13 amino acids. CDR3 sequence reads: CASSLEGAREQYF. The CDR3 region has the DNA TGTGCCAGCAGCTTAGAGGGGGCACGAGAGCAGTACTTC.

The rearrangement links TRBV14 to TRBJ2-7; 7 bases agree with TRBD1. Germline CDR1 and CDR2: SGHDN and FVKESK. There are 14 residues in the CDR3. Trimming removed 1 base from V and 2 bases from J; junction bases left unmatched: 2. CDR3 nucleotide sequence: TGTGCCAGCAGCCAAGGGGACAGTACCTACGAGCAGTACTTC. This encodes CASSQGDSTYEQYF.

The chain recombines TRBV10-3 with TRBJ2-7; the match to TRBD1 covers 9 bases. Per the germline V gene, CDR1 is ENHRY and CDR2 is SYGVKD. V shed 5 bases, J shed 5 bases, and the junction held 4 bases outside the gene matches. This CDR3 has 13 residues. The CDR3 DNA sequence: TGTGCCATCAGTCTCCGGGACAGGGACGAGCAGTACTTC. This sequence encodes CAISLRDRDEQYF.

The rearrangement links TRBV2 to TRBJ2-5; no firm D call. Germline V lookup: CDR1 SNHLY, CDR2 FYNNEI. Trimming removed 8 bases from V and 9 bases from J, with 16 bases in between. CDR3 length: 12 amino acids. CDR3 region: CASRAQVLAQYF. CDR3 nucleotides: TGTGCCAGCCGAGCCCAGGTCCTTGCCCAGTACTTC. The full variable domain, with the rest looked up from reference TRBV2 and TRBJ2-5, is EPEVTQTPSHQVTQMGQEVILRCVPISNHLYFYWYRQILGQKVEFLVSFYNNEISEKSEIFDDQFSVERPDGSNFTLKIRSTKLEDSAMYFCASRAQVLAQYFGPGTRLLVL.

This chain joins TRBV5-6 and TRBJ2-5; D possibly uses TRBD1 or TRBD2 (5 bases each). The CDR3 has 16 residues. Germline V gene lookup returns CDR1 SGHDT and CDR2 YYEEEE. Trimming took 5 bases from V and 2 from J, leaving 19 bases between them. For the CDR3, the DNA is TGTGCCAGCAGTTATTTCCGGGACCGTAGGCAAGAGACCCAGTACTTC. Translated, it gives CASSYFRDRRQETQYF.

The chain carries TRBV19 and TRBJ2-3; tentatively, D is TRBD2 (6 bases). The germline gives CDR1 LNHDA, CDR2 SQIVND (reference sequence). CDR3 length equals 14 residues. V lost 6 bases and J lost 3, with 13 bases in between. CDR3 sequence reads: CASRSPGETDTQYF. CDR3 nucleotides: TGTGCCAGTAGATCGCCGGGAGAGACAGATACGCAGTATTTT.

The V gene is TRBV2, the J gene TRBJ2-1, with 11 bases that match TRBD2. The CDR3 consists of 14 residues. Germline V lookup: CDR1 SNHLY, CDR2 FYNNEI. V shed 6 bases, J shed 10 bases, and the junction held 8 bases outside the gene matches. CDR3 sequence reads: CASRPRLAGTEQFF. In DNA, the CDR3 is TGTGCCAGCAGGCCTCGACTAGCGGGGACCGAGCAGTTCTTC.